A selection of T cell receptor beta chains follows, all from one sample in a study of cytomegalovirus exposure and HLA in healthy donors. Profiled with immunoSEQ multiplex PCR; TCRdb holds only in-frame clones, not every one. The sample shows around 100,000 clones, 78% of them seen only once. The sample comprised PBMCs. These receptors originate from a woman aged 40 to 49 in good health and CMV-seronegative. CDR3s include the opening cysteine and the closing phenylalanine or tryptophan. The D gene is left open where the match is weak. For some rows the clone size is stated as once, few or many, or as a class when expanded; others skip it.

D	V	J	size	DNA	CDR3
NA	TRBV4-3	TRBJ1-3	NA	TGCGCCAGCAGCCAAGTACCAGGGAATAGTGGAAACACCATATATTTT	CASSQVPGNSGNTIYF
TRBD1	TRBV7-3	TRBJ2-3	NA	TGTGCCAGCAGCTCCAGACAGGGGGCTTCCACAGATACGCAGTATTTT	CASSSRQGASTDTQYF
NA	TRBV7-2	TRBJ1-3	few	TGTGCCAGCAGCCCACCTCCCGGAGGGTTCGGAAACACCATATATTTT	CASSPPPGGFGNTIYF
NA	TRBV6-5	TRBJ2-7	NA	TGTGCCAGCAGTTACGGTGGCAGGTCCTCCTACGAGCAGTACTTC	CASSYGGRSSYEQYF
TRBD1	TRBV4-1	TRBJ2-7	NA	TGCGCCACCCGGCGCGCAGGGGGCTATTACGAGCAGTACTTC	CATRRAGGYYEQYF
NA	TRBV15	TRBJ2-3	NA	TGTGCCACCAGCAGCTCGTCGGGTACGCAGTATTTT	CATSSSSGTQYF
TRBD2	TRBV7-3	TRBJ2-3	NA	TGTGCCAGCGGCGAGAGCGGGAGGGTTAGTAATACGCAGTATTTT	CASGESGRVSNTQYF
NA	TRBV2	TRBJ1-1	NA	TGTGCCAGCAGTTTTACAGGGTCCACTGAAGCTTTCTTT	CASSFTGSTEAFF
NA	TRBV4-1	TRBJ1-3	NA	TGCGCCAGCAGCCCTGGGGACTTCTCTGGAAACACCATATATTTT	CASSPGDFSGNTIYF
TRBD1	TRBV15	TRBJ2-5	NA	TGTGCCACCAGCAGAGATTTAGGGGGCCCTTGGAGAGAGACCCAGTACTTC	CATSRDLGGPWRETQYF
NA	TRBV18	TRBJ1-2	NA	TGTGCCAGCTCGCTGACAGAGATTAACTATGGCTACACCTTC	CASSLTEINYGYTF
NA	TRBV13	TRBJ2-6	NA	TGTGCCAGCAGCCCCAGGAACTCTGGGGCCAACGTCCTGACTTTC	CASSPRNSGANVLTF
TRBD1	TRBV6-6	TRBJ2-1	NA	TGTGCCAGCACCAGCCTACAGGGGAGCTCCTACAATGAGCAGTTCTTC	CASTSLQGSSYNEQFF
TRBD1	TRBV6-4	TRBJ2-7	once	TGTGCCAGCAGTGACTCGAAAAGGGGACAGATCTTGCCCGAGCAGTACTTC	CASSDSKRGQILPEQYF
NA	TRBV6-6	TRBJ1-2	few	TGTGCCAGCAGCCGAGGACAGCACTATGGCTACACCTTC	CASSRGQHYGYTF
NA	TRBV7-2	TRBJ1-2	NA	TGTGCCAGCAGCGGAGGAGGAACTGGCTACTATGGCTACACCTTC	CASSGGGTGYYGYTF
TRBD1	TRBV5-6	TRBJ1-2	few	TGTGCCAGCAGCTTGAGACAGGGGGATGGCTACACCTTC	CASSLRQGDGYTF
TRBD1	TRBV28	TRBJ2-1	few	TGTGCCAGCTTGGGGGGACAGGGTAATAATGAGCAGTTCTTC	CASLGGQGNNEQFF
TRBD1	TRBV7-2	TRBJ1-1	NA	TGTGCCAGCAGCTCTGGGACAGTGATGAACACTGAAGCTTTCTTT	CASSSGTVMNTEAFF
NA	TRBV4-3	TRBJ2-1	NA	TGCGCCAGCAGCCAGAACGGAGGGGGGGGCTACAATGAGCAGTTCTTC	CASSQNGGGGYNEQFF
NA	TRBV29-1	TRBJ2-3	NA	TGCAGCGTTGCTGAGGGCGACACAGATACGCAGTATTTT	CSVAEGDTDTQYF
NA	TRBV21-1	TRBJ2-7	NA	TGTGCCAGCAACCAGCCCGGTGGACTAGCGCTATCTCCGAGGTACGAGCAGTACTTC	CASNQPGGLALSPRYEQYF
NA	TRBV9	TRBJ2-7	NA	TGTGCCAGCAGCGTAGGCGTGTCTTGGGAGCAGTACTTC	CASSVGVSWEQYF
TRBD2	TRBV4-3	TRBJ2-4	NA	TGCGCCAGCAGTCAAGATCGGACTAGCGGCAAAAACATTCAGTACTTC	CASSQDRTSGKNIQYF
NA	TRBV5-5	TRBJ1-1	few	TGTGCCAGCAGCTTGTGGGGTGGACAGAGAAACACTGAAGCTTTCTTT	CASSLWGGQRNTEAFF
NA	TRBV28	TRBJ2-1	few	TGTGCCAGCAGCCTCTACAATGAGCAGTTCTTC	CASSLYNEQFF
NA	TRBV27	TRBJ1-5	NA	TGTGCCAGCAGTTTGGTACAGGGTAGCAATCAGCCCCAGCATTTT	CASSLVQGSNQPQHF
TRBD2	TRBV7-2	TRBJ2-1	few	TGTGCCAGCAGCTTCGGGACTAGCGGGGCCAATGAGCAGTTCTTC	CASSFGTSGANEQFF
NA	TRBV27	TRBJ2-1	NA	TGTGCCAGCAGCGATAGCTCCTACAATGAGCAGTTCTTC	CASSDSSYNEQFF
NA	TRBV11-2	TRBJ2-1	NA	TGTGCCAGCAGCTTAGAGGGCAGGGGAAGAGGGACCTTCTCCTACAATGAGCAGTTCTTC	CASSLEGRGRGTFSYNEQFF
TRBD1	TRBV7-2	TRBJ2-5	NA	TGTGCCAGCAGCCGACAGGGGGCGGAGACCCAGTACTTC	CASSRQGAETQYF
TRBD2	TRBV30	TRBJ2-3	NA	TGTGCCTTTAGCGGGAAAAACACAGATACGCAGTATTTT	CAFSGKNTDTQYF
TRBD1	TRBV6-5	TRBJ1-3	NA	TGTGCCAGCAGGAGGACAGGGGGCGCGAGTACAAATTTT	CASRRTGGASTNF
TRBD1	TRBV9	TRBJ2-7	once	TGTGCCAGCAGCCGTACAGGGGGCGAGCAGTACTTC	CASSRTGGEQYF
NA	TRBV7-7	TRBJ2-5	once	TGTGCTAGCAGCTTAGGAGGTCGGGAGACCCAGTACTTC	CASSLGGRETQYF
NA	TRBV7-2	TRBJ2-7	NA	TGTGCCAGCAGCTTAGTCGGCGGAAGGGGGTACGAGCAGTACTTC	CASSLVGGRGYEQYF
NA	TRBV28	TRBJ2-7	NA	TGTGCCAGCAGTTCGAGTGGGGCCCCCTACGAGCAGTACTTC	CASSSSGAPYEQYF
NA	TRBV4-3	TRBJ1-2	NA	TGCGCCAGCAGCACCCGGACAGCTAACTATGGCTACACCTTC	CASSTRTANYGYTF
TRBD2	TRBV28	TRBJ2-1	NA	TGTGCCAGCAGTTTATGGGGAGGGATTTATAATGAGCAGTTCTTC	CASSLWGGIYNEQFF
TRBD2	TRBV27	TRBJ2-7	NA	TGTGCCAGCAGTCCGAGGACTAGCGGTAGCTCCTACGAGCAGTACTTC	CASSPRTSGSSYEQYF
TRBD2	TRBV2	TRBJ2-1	NA	TGTGCCAGCAGGGGAAGCGGGAGCCGGCAGTTCTTC	CASRGSGSRQFF
NA	TRBV19	TRBJ2-7	NA	TGTGCCAGTAGTAAAAACAGGGTGGCGGCCTACGAGCAGTACTTC	CASSKNRVAAYEQYF
TRBD2	TRBV18	TRBJ2-1	NA	TGTGCCAGCTCGTTCGGACTAGCGGGAAGCAATGAGCAGTTCTTC	CASSFGLAGSNEQFF
NA	TRBV27	TRBJ2-7	NA	TGTGCCAGCAGTTTGCAGCGCCACTACGAGCAGTACTTC	CASSLQRHYEQYF
NA	TRBV25-1	TRBJ1-2	NA	TGTGCCAGCAGTGAAGTTTCGCGAGGCTACACCTTC	CASSEVSRGYTF
TRBD1	TRBV25-1	TRBJ1-4	NA	TGTGCCAGCAGCGGACAGGAGAATGAAAAACTGTTTTTT	CASSGQENEKLFF
NA	TRBV27	TRBJ1-1	NA	TGTGCCAGCAGTCCCGCAGGGGTCTTTGAAGCTTTCTTT	CASSPAGVFEAFF
NA	TRBV4-1	TRBJ2-7	NA	TGCGCCAGCAGCCAAGAGGGCGTCTCCTACGAGCAGTACTTC	CASSQEGVSYEQYF